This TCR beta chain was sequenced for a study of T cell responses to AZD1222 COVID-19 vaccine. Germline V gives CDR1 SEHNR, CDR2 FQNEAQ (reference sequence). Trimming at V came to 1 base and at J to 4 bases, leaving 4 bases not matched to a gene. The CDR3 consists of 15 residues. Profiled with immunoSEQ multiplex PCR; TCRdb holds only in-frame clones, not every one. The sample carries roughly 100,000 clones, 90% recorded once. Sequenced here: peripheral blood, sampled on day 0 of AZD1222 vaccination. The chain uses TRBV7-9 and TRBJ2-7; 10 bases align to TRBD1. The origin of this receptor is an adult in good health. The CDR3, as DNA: TGTGCCAGCAGCTTAGAAGGACAGGGGGTTTACGAGCAGTACTTC. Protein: CASSLEGQGVYEQYF.